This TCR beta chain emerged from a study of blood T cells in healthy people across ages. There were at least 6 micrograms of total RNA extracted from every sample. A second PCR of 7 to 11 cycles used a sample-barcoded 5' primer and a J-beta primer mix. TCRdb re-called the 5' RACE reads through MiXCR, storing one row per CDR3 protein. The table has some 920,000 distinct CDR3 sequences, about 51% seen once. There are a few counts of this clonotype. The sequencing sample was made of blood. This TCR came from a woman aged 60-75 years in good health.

CDR3 nucleotides: TGTGCCAGCACCCCTGGGCGGCCCACCTACGAGCAGTACTTC. Amino acid sequence: CASTPGRPTYEQYF. V is TRBV12-3 or TRBV12-4 and J is TRBJ2-7; D uncertain. V gave up 7 bases and J gave up 2 bases, with 15 bases separating them. The CDR3 sequence is 14 residues long.